A single sample gave rise to the 13 T cell receptor beta chains below, sequenced in a study of Tregs in tolerant kidney transplant recipients. Mixed chimerism was transient after nonmyeloablative marrow transplants from related graft donors. Clones were read by immunoSEQ multiplex PCR, and TCRdb kept only the in-frame ones, dropping some. Here the sample spans 74,000 or so clones, roughly 90% being singletons. The material was CD4+ T cells from blood (PBMCs), obtained 24 months after the transplant. These receptors were taken from a human patient who received a combined kidney and bone marrow transplant. Some of the T cells might come from the graft donor.

The J gene is TRBJ2-1, the V gene TRBV12-5; no reliable D call. CDR1 and CDR2 from the germline V gene are LGHNT and FRNRAP. This CDR3 contains 13 residues. The V and J ends lost 6 bases and 3 bases respectively, with 9 bases between them. The CDR3 DNA sequence: TGTGCTAGTGGACTCACCGGCTACAATGAGCAGTTCTTC. Its protein is CASGLTGYNEQFF.

V is TRBV9 and J is TRBJ2-3; 12 bases are a match to TRBD2. Trimming removed 0 bases from V and 2 bases from J; junction bases left unmatched: 13. This CDR3 comprises 20 residues. The V gene's germline CDR1 is SGDLS and CDR2 YYNGEE. The CDR3 DNA reads TGTGCCAGCAGCGTAGATCTAGGGCTAGCGGGGGGGCGGTACACAGATACGCAGTATTTT. Encoded protein: CASSVDLGLAGGRYTDTQYF.

The V and J genes are TRBV18 and TRBJ2-7; TRBD2 is a possible D gene (5 bases). Germline values: CDR1 KGHSH, CDR2 LQKENI. The length of the CDR3 is 14 residues. Trimming removed 1 base from V and 3 bases from J, with 10 bases in between. The CDR3 protein is CASSPQKRYYEQYF. For the CDR3, the DNA is TGTGCCAGCTCACCACAGAAGCGGTACTACGAGCAGTACTTC. The variable domain in full, with the rest retrieved from reference TRBV18 and TRBJ2-7, is NAGVMQNPRHLVRRRGQEARLRCSPMKGHSHVYWYRQLPEEGLKFMVYLQKENIIDESGMPKERFSAEFPKEGPSILRIQQVVRGDSAAYFCASSPQKRYYEQYFGPGTRLTVT.

The chain links TRBV7-2 to TRBJ2-3; 7 bases line up with TRBD2. Trimming took 2 bases from V and 5 from J; bases not matched to a gene: 4. The CDR3 totals 14 residues. Per germline, CDR1 SGHTA and CDR2 FQGNSA. The CDR3 here is CASSLRAGRDTQYF. The CDR3 DNA follows: TGTGCCAGCAGCTTACGAGCGGGAAGAGATACGCAGTATTTT.

The chain carries TRBV19 and TRBJ2-2; TRBD1 matches at 8 bases. V lost 6 bases, J lost 6 bases, and 6 bases stayed unmatched. The germline V gene encodes CDR1 LNHDA and CDR2 SQIVND (reference sequence). CDR3 length equals 14 residues. The CDR3 region has the DNA TGTGCCAGTAGGCCTCAACAGGGGGCCGGGGAGCTGTTTTTT. It yields the protein CASRPQQGAGELFF.

This clone appeared once. The chain links TRBV11-3 to TRBJ1-2; 7 nucleotides match TRBD1. V shed 5 bases and J 8 bases; nucleotides not matched to a gene: 8. Per the germline V gene, CDR1 is SGHNT and CDR2 is YENEEA. The CDR3 is 13 residues long. Here the CDR3 reads CASSPDRDGGYTF. The DNA of the CDR3 is TGTGCCAGCAGCCCAGACAGGGATGGGGGCTACACCTTC.

The chain links TRBV20-1 to TRBJ2-1, with D unclear. The CDR3 runs 10 residues. Germline CDR1 and CDR2: DFQATT and SNEGSKA (reference sequence). V lost 1 base to trimming and J lost 11 bases, with 6 bases between them. The CDR3 region is CSARGQQQFF. CDR3 bases: TGCAGTGCTAGAGGACAACAGCAGTTCTTC.

The V gene is TRBV7-2, the J gene TRBJ2-5; maybe TRBD1 (5 bases). Germline-derived CDR1 and CDR2 are SGHTA and FQGNSA. The CDR3 is made up of 12 amino acids. The V end was cut by 3 bases, the J end by 4 bases, with 6 bases between. CDR3 sequence reads: CASSFQGETQYF. CDR3 sequence (DNA): TGTGCCAGCAGCTTTCAGGGAGAGACCCAGTACTTC. Filled out from reference TRBV7-2 and TRBJ2-5, the complete variable domain reads GAGVSQSPSNKVTEKGKDVELRCDPISGHTALYWYRQSLGQGLEFLIYFQGNSAPDKSGLPSDRFSAERTGGSVSTLTIQRTQQEDSAVYLCASSFQGETQYFGPGTRLLVL.

The CDR3 region has the DNA TGTGCCACACAAACCCGTAACTATGGCTACACCTTC. Its protein is CATQTRNYGYTF. The chain uses TRBV11-3 and TRBJ1-2; D remains ambiguous. The CDR3 sequence is 12 residues long. From germline, CDR1 is SGHNT and CDR2 YENEEA. With 10 bases removed from V and 1 base from J, the gap between germline ends came to 10 bases. Using reference TRBV11-3 and TRBJ1-2 for the parts outside the CDR3, the full variable domain is EAGVVQSPRYKIIEKKQPVAFWCNPISGHNTLYWYLQNLGQGPELLIRYENEEAVDDSQLPKDRFSAERLKGVDSTLKIQPAELGDSAVYLCATQTRNYGYTFGSGTRLTVV.

J is TRBJ2-1 and V is TRBV19; maybe TRBD2 (6 bases). In germline, CDR1 is LNHDA, CDR2 SQIVND (reference sequence). V was pared by 4 bases and J by 4 bases, with 11 bases between. The CDR3 runs 14 residues. CDR3 in amino acids: CASSSRERYNEQFF. The CDR3 DNA is TGTGCCAGTAGTAGTCGGGAGAGATACAATGAGCAGTTCTTC.

The table lists this clone with a few counts. The chain has TRBV6-1 and TRBJ1-2; D is perhaps TRBD1 (6 bases). Germline V lookup: CDR1 MNHNS, CDR2 SASEGT. V lost 6 bases and J 3 bases, leaving 11 bases between the germline ends. The CDR3 runs to 13 residues. CDR3 DNA sequence: TGTGCCAGCAGGACACAGGGCCACTATGGCTACACCTTC. Protein product: CASRTQGHYGYTF.

The chain combines TRBV5-6 with TRBJ1-1; D is undetermined. With 4 bases removed from V and 3 bases from J, the gap between germline ends came to 19 bases. This CDR3 contains 16 residues. Germline CDR1 reads SGHDT; CDR2 reads YYEEEE. The CDR3 DNA reads as TGTGCCAGCAGCCTCGTTAGGCGCGGCGGGGACACTGAAGCTTTCTTT. This encodes CASSLVRRGGDTEAFF.

This rearrangement joins TRBV19 to TRBJ2-3; 7 nucleotides line up with TRBD2. The CDR3 is made up of 12 amino acids. Germline-derived CDR1 and CDR2 are LNHDA and SQIVND (reference sequence). Germline trimming cut 6 bases from V and 12 bases from J; bases unmatched to any gene: 9. The CDR3 is CASSGRREYQYF. CDR3 sequence (DNA): TGTGCCAGTAGCGGACGGCGGGAGTACCAGTATTTT.